Presented here are 30 T cell receptor beta chains from one specimen sequenced in a study of patients and donors after allogeneic stem cell transplantation. From the RT-PCR reads, TCRdb called clonotypes with MiXCR, one entry per CDR3 protein. The sample carries about 960,000 distinct CDR3 sequences, roughly 18% recorded once. What was sequenced was blood, either unsorted or a sorted T cell fraction (not recorded which). These TCRs come from a human donor who was either an allogeneic HSCT recipient or a stem cell or donor lymphocyte infusion donor (not recorded which). It is not recorded whose cells these are; they may come from a transplant donor.

This clonotype has just a few counts. The rearrangement links TRBV5-1 to TRBJ2-3; D is unresolved. V was clipped by 0 bases and J by 2 bases, with 10 bases between them. This CDR3 contains 15 residues. CDR1 and CDR2 from the germline V gene are SGHRS and YFSETQ. This CDR3 reads CASSLGRPTTDTQYF. The CDR3 nucleotides are TGCGCCAGCAGCTTGGGGCGACCCACCACAGATACGCAGTATTTT.

The sample holds a few counts of this clonotype. The V call is TRBV12-3 or TRBV12-4, the J call TRBJ2-1; D unresolved. The CDR3 length is 15 residues. Trimming took 1 base from V and 2 from J, leaving 9 bases between them. The CDR3 DNA follows: TGTGCCAGCAGTTTAGTGCGCGCTACCTACAATGAGCAGTTCTTC. Its translation is CASSLVRATYNEQFF.

The J gene is TRBJ2-5, the V gene TRBV7-3; the match to TRBD2 covers 7 bases. Trimming removed 5 bases from V and 5 bases from J; junction bases left unmatched: 11. From germline, CDR1 is SGHTA and CDR2 FQGTGA. This CDR3 region has 15 residues. CDR3 DNA sequence: TGTGCCAGCAGCAGCGGGACGAACCGGGGGGAGACCCAGTACTTC. Protein: CASSSGTNRGETQYF.

In this sample, this clonotype turned up a few times. The V call is TRBV6-1, the J call TRBJ2-6, with TRBD1 matching over 9 bases. The CDR3 runs to 18 residues. Looked up from germline, CDR1 is MNHNS and CDR2 is SASEGT. Unmatched junction bases numbered 13, after V lost 8 bases and J lost 2 bases. The CDR3 region is CASGGRDRDFPGANVLTF. CDR3 DNA sequence: TGTGCCAGCGGAGGCCGGGACAGGGATTTTCCTGGGGCCAACGTCCTGACTTTC.

This clonotype has only a few counts. This rearrangement joins TRBV6-2 or TRBV6-3 to TRBJ2-7; possible D gene TRBD1, 5 bases. The CDR3 runs to 14 residues. V was shortened by 2 bases and J by 2 bases, with 10 bases between the two germline ends. Looked up from germline, CDR1 is MNHEY and CDR2 is SVGEGT. CDR3 in DNA: TGTGCCAGCAGTTACGACCAGGGCGCCTACGAGCAGTACTTC. Its translation: CASSYDQGAYEQYF.

This sequence joins TRBV7-2 and TRBJ2-1, with 9 bases identical to TRBD2. The CDR3 runs 17 residues. J lost 8 bases, V lost 3 bases, and 14 bases had no gene match. Germline V gene sequence: CDR1 SGHTA, CDR2 FQGNSA. CDR3 bases: TGTGCCAGCAGCTTTGACCCGGGGCGGGGGGGCCGTCATGAGCAGTTCTTC. This codes for CASSFDPGRGGRHEQFF.

Many counts were recorded for this clonotype. The chain combines TRBV12-3 or TRBV12-4 with TRBJ1-4, with D perhaps TRBD1 (6 bases). This CDR3 comprises 14 residues. V lost 6 bases to trimming and J lost 8 bases, with 16 bases between them. In nucleotides, the CDR3 is TGTGCCAGCAGGCACGAGACAGGAAGGGAAAAACTGTTTTTT. Residues: CASRHETGREKLFF.

This chain connects TRBV9 to TRBJ2-2, with 10 bases that match TRBD2. The CDR3 contains 17 residues. With 4 bases clipped from V and 5 bases from J, the junction kept 11 bases outside the gene matches. CDR1 SGDLS and CDR2 YYNGEE come from the germline V gene. The CDR3 DNA reads TGTGCCAGCAGCCCTAGCGGGAGCCATACAAGGACCGGGGAGCTGTTTTTT. It codes for CASSPSGSHTRTGELFF.

This clonotype was seen a few times. The CDR3 nucleotides are TGTGCCAGCAGCGTGCTAGCGGGCCTCACCTACGAGCAGTACTTC. It is translated as CASSVLAGLTYEQYF. This chain uses TRBV9 with TRBJ2-7; 8 bases align to TRBD2. Trimming removed 2 bases from V and 2 bases from J; junction bases left unmatched: 6. The CDR3 has 15 residues. Germline-derived CDR1 and CDR2 are SGDLS and YYNGEE.

Only a few counts were recorded for this clonotype. V is TRBV7-6 and J is TRBJ2-1; unclear D gene. Trimming removed 1 base from V and 6 bases from J, with 7 bases in between. There are 13 residues in the CDR3. CDR1 and CDR2 from the germline V gene are SGHVS and FNYEAQ. The CDR3 nucleotides are TGTGCCAGCAGCTTAGTTTGGGTCAATGAGCAGTTCTTC. Translated: CASSLVWVNEQFF.

The chain has TRBV20-1 and TRBJ1-3; 10 positions agree with TRBD1. V was clipped by 6 bases and J by 2 bases; unmatched bases: 10. CDR1 DFQATT and CDR2 SNEGSKA come from the germline V gene (reference sequence). CDR3 length: 16 amino acids. The CDR3 coding sequence is TGCAGTGCCCCCCCTCGGGACAGGGGCCCTGGAAACACCATATATTTT. It yields the protein CSAPPRDRGPGNTIYF.

Only a few counts were recorded for this clonotype. The J gene is TRBJ2-1, the V gene TRBV5-1; D unresolved. The V gene's germline CDR1 is SGHRS and CDR2 YFSETQ. This CDR3 is 17 amino acids long. Trimming stripped 0 bases from V and 5 bases from J, with 18 bases between. CDR3 amino acids: CASSLVARRYWNNEQFF. The CDR3 nucleotides are TGCGCCAGCAGCTTGGTGGCTAGGCGGTATTGGAACAATGAGCAGTTCTTC.

V and J are TRBV11-2 and TRBJ2-7, with D possibly TRBD2 on 6 matching bases. Germline values: CDR1 SGHAT, CDR2 FQNNGV. V was clipped by 3 bases and J by 4 bases, with 25 bases between them. The CDR3 runs 18 residues. CDR3 nucleotides: TGTGCCAGCAGCTTTATACGAAAAACAGGTGGGAGGTTTTACGAGCAGTACTTC. Translation: CASSFIRKTGGRFYEQYF.

This clonotype was counted a few times. The chain has TRBV5-1 and TRBJ2-2; TRBD1 matches 8 bases. The CDR3 consists of 15 residues. From germline, CDR1 is SGHRS and CDR2 YFSETQ. Trimming took 5 bases from V and 8 from J; bases not matched to a gene: 11. CDR3 amino acids: CASSFGQGKLGELFF. The CDR3 region has the DNA TGCGCCAGCAGTTTTGGACAGGGAAAGCTGGGGGAGCTGTTTTTT.

This clonotype was seen a handful of times. The gene calls are TRBV4-3 and TRBJ2-1, with unresolved D. CDR1 and CDR2 (germline): LGHNA, YSLEER. The germline V and J ends were trimmed by 0 bases and 1 base, with 4 bases remaining between them. The CDR3 runs 14 residues. CDR3 nucleotides: TGCGCCAGCAGCCAAGAACTGTCCTACAATGAGCAGTTCTTC. Protein sequence: CASSQELSYNEQFF.

The chain uses TRBV5-1 and TRBJ2-3; 8 nucleotides match TRBD1. Germline V gene lookup returns CDR1 SGHRS and CDR2 YFSETQ. The CDR3 sequence is 15 residues long. After removal of 2 bases from V and 2 bases from J, the junction contained 4 bases not matched to a gene. CDR3 DNA sequence: TGCGCCAGCAGCTTCACAGGGGGTAACACAGATACGCAGTATTTT. This gives the protein CASSFTGGNTDTQYF.

The chain employs TRBV7-2 and TRBJ1-2; no clear D gene. The V end was cut by 4 bases, the J end by 4 bases, with 19 bases between. Germline CDR1 reads SGHTA; CDR2 reads FQGNSA. This CDR3 comprises 16 residues. This chain's CDR3 is CASSSPGFSSVYGYTF. In nucleotides, the CDR3 is TGTGCCAGCAGCTCCCCCGGTTTCAGCTCGGTCTATGGCTACACCTTC.

This clonotype was seen at least ten times. The chain recombines TRBV12-3 or TRBV12-4 with TRBJ1-5; the match to TRBD1 covers 9 bases. CDR3 length equals 15 residues. The trim removed 3 bases at V and 8 bases at J, leaving 8 bases unmatched. CDR3 in DNA: TGTGCCAGCAGTTTGGACAGGGGCCGCCTTGAGCCCCAGCATTTT. Translating it yields CASSLDRGRLEPQHF.

This clonotype was detected a few times. The chain recombines TRBV12-3 or TRBV12-4 with TRBJ1-1; no clear D. V was shortened by 3 bases and J by 4 bases, with 21 bases between the two germline ends. This CDR3 region has 17 residues. The CDR3 nucleotides are TGTGCCAGCAGTTTGGATTTCCCACCAAGGATGGGCACTGAAGCTTTCTTT. This translates into CASSLDFPPRMGTEAFF.

This clonotype was counted between two and nine times. The rearrangement links TRBV5-5 to TRBJ2-1; no clear D gene. The CDR3 has 15 residues. CDR1 and CDR2 (germline): SGHKS, YYEKEE (reference sequence). With 4 bases removed from V and 4 bases from J, the gap between germline ends came to 15 bases. The CDR3 protein is CASSPTLGFYNEQFF. The CDR3 DNA reads as TGTGCCAGCAGCCCTACCTTGGGATTTTACAATGAGCAGTTCTTC.

The J gene is TRBJ2-7, the V gene TRBV5-1, with D tentatively TRBD2 (6 bases). The germline V and J ends were trimmed by 2 bases and 0 bases, with 18 bases remaining between them. This CDR3 has 17 residues. The germline V gene encodes CDR1 SGHRS and CDR2 YFSETQ. DNA for the CDR3: TGCGCCAGCAGCTTCGGGGACTCCAGACCTAGCTCCTACGAGCAGTACTTC. It translates to CASSFGDSRPSSYEQYF.

This clonotype occurred a few times. The J gene is TRBJ2-3, the V gene TRBV6-1; 13 bases line up with TRBD2. Per germline, CDR1 MNHNS and CDR2 SASEGT. J was trimmed by 4 bases and V by 6 bases; bases with no gene match: 7. The CDR3 length is 16 residues. The CDR3 sequence: CASSLRLAGGSDTQYF. The CDR3 region has the DNA TGTGCCAGCAGCCTACGACTAGCGGGAGGATCAGATACGCAGTATTTT.

This chain connects TRBV7-7 to TRBJ1-3; perhaps TRBD1 as D (6 bases). The germline V gene encodes CDR1 SSHAT and CDR2 FNYEAQ (reference sequence). The length of the CDR3 is 17 residues. V was trimmed by 5 bases and J by 0 bases, leaving 17 bases between them. CDR3 sequence: CASSAPTGEGSGNTIYF. In DNA, the CDR3 is TGTGCCAGCAGCGCTCCGACAGGCGAGGGCTCTGGAAACACCATATATTTT.

This sequence joins TRBV24-1 and TRBJ2-3; D may match TRBD1 or TRBD2 (5 bases each). V lost 3 bases and J 0 bases, leaving 9 bases between the germline ends. The germline V gene has CDR1 KGHDR and CDR2 SFDVKD. The length of the CDR3 is 15 residues. The CDR3 nucleotides read TGTGCCACCAGTGATCAGGGCGGGAGCACAGATACGCAGTATTTT. Translating it yields CATSDQGGSTDTQYF.

J is TRBJ1-2 and V is TRBV27; TRBD1 might be the D (6 bases). The CDR3 has 15 amino acids. Deletions cut 8 bases from V and 4 bases from J, with 20 bases between. CDR1 MNHEY and CDR2 SMNVEV come from the germline V gene (reference sequence). CDR3: CASGYREGDPYGYTF. CDR3 DNA: TGTGCCAGCGGTTACCGAGAGGGGGACCCCTATGGCTACACCTTC.

There are a few counts of this clonotype. J is TRBJ2-2 and V is TRBV6-2 or TRBV6-3, with D unclear. From germline, CDR1 is MNHEY and CDR2 SVGEGT. The CDR3 is made up of 14 amino acids. Between the trimmed V and J ends, which lost 0 bases and 6 bases, there was a span of 8 bases. The CDR3, as DNA: TGTGCCAGCAGTTACTCGTTTGAGTCCGGGGAGCTGTTTTTT. Translating it yields CASSYSFESGELFF.

The chain is built from TRBV24-1 and TRBJ2-2, with a weak D call TRBD1 (6 bases). The CDR3 extends over 14 amino acids. Germline CDR1 and CDR2: KGHDR and SFDVKD. V lost 8 bases and J 0 bases, leaving 9 bases between the germline ends. As DNA, the CDR3 is TGTGCCACCACTGGACAGTCGAACACCGGGGAGCTGTTTTTT. As protein: CATTGQSNTGELFF.

This clonotype occurred a few times. The V gene is TRBV7-9, the J gene TRBJ2-5; D remains unclear. Per germline, CDR1 SEHNR and CDR2 FQNEAQ (reference sequence). The CDR3 runs 16 residues. V was pared by 5 bases and J by 2 bases, with 18 bases between. The CDR3 coding sequence is TGTGCCAGCAGCGCGGAAAGGGCTAGAAAACAAGAGACCCAGTACTTC. Amino acids: CASSAERARKQETQYF. The whole variable domain, filled in from reference TRBV7-9 and TRBJ2-5, reads DTGVSQNPRHKITKRGQNVTFRCDPISEHNRLYWYRQTLGQGPEFLTYFQNEAQLEKSRLLSDRFSAERPKGSFSTLEIQRTEQGDSAMYLCASSAERARKQETQYFGPGTRLLVL.

J is TRBJ1-1 and V is TRBV6-2 or TRBV6-3, with a weak D call TRBD1 (5 bases). Deletions cut 5 bases from V and 4 bases from J, with 17 bases between. The CDR3 loop spans 15 amino acids. In germline, CDR1 is MNHEY, CDR2 SVGEGT. The CDR3 sequence: CASSDNRGPSTEAFF. CDR3 sequence (DNA): TGTGCCAGCAGTGACAATAGGGGTCCGAGCACTGAAGCTTTCTTT.

This clonotype was detected only a few times. The V gene is TRBV12-5, the J gene TRBJ2-2; D is undetermined. The V end lost 6 bases, the J end lost 0 bases, and 8 bases lay between the germline ends. This CDR3 has 14 residues. The germline gives CDR1 LGHNT, CDR2 FRNRAP. The CDR3, as DNA: TGTGCTAGTGGACCCGGGTCGAACACCGGGGAGCTGTTTTTT. This translates into CASGPGSNTGELFF. The full variable domain, completed using reference TRBV12-5 and TRBJ2-2, is DARVTQTPRHKVTEMGQEVTMRCQPILGHNTVFWYRQTMMQGLELLAYFRNRAPLDDSGMPKDRFSAEMPDATLATLKIQPSEPRDSAVYFCASGPGSNTGELFFGEGSRLTVL.